The T cell receptor beta chain described here comes from a study of shared clonotypes between healthy human individuals. Overall study context: Each donor contributed plates that comprised three CD4 naive, three CD4 memory, two CD8 naive and one CD8 memory.

CDR1 is MNHEY and CDR2 is SMNVEV in the germline V gene (reference sequence). Deletions cut 0 bases from V and 5 bases from J, with 8 bases between. CDR3 length: 13 residues. Repertoires were generated with immunoSEQ multiplex PCR, while TCRdb's copy carries only in-frame clones and drops some. The data hold approximately 2,200,000 clones, with around 93% observed a single time. Naive CD8 cells were CD45RO-negative, positively selected for CCR7, excluding terminally differentiated effector memory CD45RA+ cells. Adults of Caucasian background living in Nashville, Tennessee made up all donors. The chain uses TRBV27 and TRBJ2-7, with D unclear. The receptor was derived from a man younger than 35 in good health. Some clones in this sample may be carry-over from other donors' samples. The source material was naive CD8+ T cells from PBMCs. CDR3 residues: CASSLSPFHEQYF. The CDR3, as DNA: TGTGCCAGCAGTTTATCCCCCTTCCACGAGCAGTACTTC.